These 8 T cell receptor beta chains share one sample of origin, sequenced in a study of spatial heterogeneity in lung cancer. Time point here: sample taken at primary tumor resection. MiXCR, applied by TCRdb to the 5' RACE reads, yields one record per CDR3 protein. The sample holds roughly 79,000 distinct CDR3 sequences, under 8.5% seen once. The material was PBMCs, obtained at surgery. The receptor source for this set is a male donor with early-stage non-small cell lung cancer.

V gene TRBV5-1 combines with J gene TRBJ2-5; D gene unclear. V shed 0 bases and J shed 3 bases, with 12 bases lying between them. The germline gives CDR1 SGHRS, CDR2 YFSETQ. The CDR3 consists of 15 residues. The CDR3 DNA follows: TGCGCCAGCAGCTTGGACGTAGTGCCAAAAGAGACCCAGTACTTC. Its protein is CASSLDVVPKETQYF.

This clonotype was seen a few times. This sequence joins TRBV12-3 or TRBV12-4 and TRBJ1-4; possible D gene TRBD1, 5 bases. The CDR3 runs 16 residues. V was cut by 6 bases and J by 7 bases, with 21 bases left in between. The CDR3 reads CASSIAGTWGTEKLFF. The CDR3 nucleotides read TGTGCCAGCAGCATTGCCGGGACCTGGGGTACTGAAAAACTGTTTTTT.

This chain joins TRBV5-1 and TRBJ2-3, with 7 nucleotides matching TRBD2. V dropped 0 bases and J dropped 4; count of bases not matched to a gene: 2. The CDR3 runs to 14 residues. The V gene's germline CDR1 is SGHRS and CDR2 YFSETQ. This CDR3 reads CASSLDLAADTQYF. As DNA, the CDR3 is TGCGCCAGCAGCTTGGATCTAGCGGCAGATACGCAGTATTTT.

This clonotype was seen ten or more times. The chain has TRBV12-3 or TRBV12-4 and TRBJ2-5; TRBD1 matches 7 bases. V was clipped by 2 bases and J by 1 base; unmatched bases: 4. This CDR3 comprises 15 residues. The CDR3 reads CASSLNRGRQETQYF. The CDR3 DNA reads TGTGCCAGCAGTTTAAACAGGGGTCGCCAAGAGACCCAGTACTTC.

Of note for this clonotype: Being one base from a much bigger clone, this may be a read error. The CDR3 bases are TGCGCCAGCAGGCAAGGGAGTAAAGATACGCAGTATTTT. Translation gives CASRQGSKDTQYF. V is TRBV4-3 and J is TRBJ2-3; D might be TRBD2 (5 bases). The germline V gene encodes CDR1 LGHNA and CDR2 YSLEER. The CDR3 loop spans 13 amino acids.

Many counts were recorded for this clonotype. V and J are TRBV20-1 and TRBJ2-1; D remains unclear. The CDR3 is 12 amino acids. Looked up from germline, CDR1 is DFQATT and CDR2 is SNEGSKA (reference sequence). Trimming removed 5 bases at V and 5 bases at J, with 10 bases between. CDR3 DNA: TGCAGTGCTCCTCTGACCCACAATGAGCAGTTCTTC. Amino acids: CSAPLTHNEQFF.

This clonotype has a count of ten or more. J is TRBJ2-7 and V is TRBV12-3 or TRBV12-4, with unresolved D. CDR3 length: 12 amino acids. V lost 3 bases, J lost 6 bases, and 9 bases lay in between. The CDR3 DNA reads as TGTGCCAGCAGTTTCGTCGCGGCCGAGCAGTACTTC. This sequence encodes CASSFVAAEQYF.

This chain uses TRBV18 with TRBJ1-5; D uncertain. V lost 3 bases and J 5 bases, leaving 8 bases between the germline ends. Germline CDR1 is KGHSH and CDR2 is LQKENI. The CDR3 has 13 amino acids. CDR3: CASSPELHQPQHF. CDR3 DNA sequence: TGTGCCAGCTCACCGGAACTACATCAGCCCCAGCATTTT.